Following are 9 T cell receptor beta chains from one sample sequenced in a study of T cells in Graves' hyperthyroidism and ophthalmopathy. Template material for amplifying TCR beta CDR3 regions consisted of RNA transcripts. TCR CDR3 underwent first-round RT-PCR with the HTBI primer set. TCRdb reanalysed the multiplex PCR reads using MiXCR and keeps one entry per CDR3 protein. The repertoire has approximately 700,000 distinct CDR3 sequences, 16% of them found once; the top ten carry around 7.7%. Specimen: blood. These receptors were obtained from a man between 18 and 35 years old with Graves' hyperthyroidism.

This clonotype showed up just a few times. The chain employs TRBV9 and TRBJ1-1; maybe TRBD1 (6 bases). The V gene's germline CDR1 is SGDLS and CDR2 YYNGEE. The CDR3 is 15 residues long. With 0 bases removed from V and 0 bases from J, the gap between germline ends came to 9 bases. In DNA, the CDR3 is TGTGCCAGCAGCGTAGTGGGGGCTCTGAACACTGAAGCTTTCTTT. Its translation: CASSVVGALNTEAFF. Filled out from reference TRBV9 and TRBJ1-1, the complete variable domain reads DSGVTQTPKHLITATGQRVTLRCSPRSGDLSVYWYQQSLDQGLQFLIQYYNGEERAKGNILERFSAQQFPDLHSELNLSSLELGDSALYFCASSVVGALNTEAFFGQGTRLTVV.

This clonotype was recorded at least ten times. The rearrangement links TRBV28 to TRBJ2-1; 10 positions match TRBD1. After removal of 3 bases from V and 8 bases from J, the junction contained 7 bases not matched to a gene. Germline loops: CDR1 MDHEN, CDR2 SYDVKM. The CDR3 loop spans 15 amino acids. In nucleotides, the CDR3 is TGTGCCAGCAGTTTTCCGGGACAGGGGTCGGATGAGCAGTTCTTC. Its translation is CASSFPGQGSDEQFF.

There are many counts of this clonotype. CDR3 in amino acids: CASSYGVLGNNGPQHF. CDR3 sequence (DNA): TGTGCCAGCAGTTATGGTGTCCTGGGAAATAATGGGCCCCAGCATTTT. This chain joins TRBV6-2 or TRBV6-3 and TRBJ1-5, with D unclear. The CDR3 runs 16 residues. The germline gives CDR1 MNHEY, CDR2 SVGEGT. The ends were cut back, 3 bases at V and 9 bases at J, with 21 bases in the middle.

J is TRBJ2-5 and V is TRBV3-1; maybe TRBD2 (5 bases). The CDR3 covers 16 residues. Germline CDR1 is LGHDT and CDR2 is YNNKEL (reference sequence). V was trimmed by 6 bases and J by 3 bases, leaving 20 bases between them. CDR3 sequence: CASSALAAKGKETQYF. CDR3 nucleotide sequence: TGTGCCAGCAGTGCCCTAGCCGCAAAGGGAAAAGAGACCCAGTACTTC.

This chain links TRBV11-2 with TRBJ1-5; D is perhaps TRBD1 (5 bases). Germline V gives CDR1 SGHAT, CDR2 FQNNGV. The ends were cut back, 3 bases at V and 8 bases at J, with 11 bases in the middle. The CDR3 consists of 13 residues. CDR3 sequence (DNA): TGTGCCAGCAGCTTGGGGCCGGATGAGCCCCAGCATTTT. This codes for CASSLGPDEPQHF.

This clonotype came up a few times. The chain employs TRBV20-1 and TRBJ2-3; 10 bases agree with TRBD2. Looked up from germline, CDR1 is DFQATT and CDR2 is SNEGSKA (reference sequence). J was trimmed by 7 bases and V by 4 bases; bases with no gene match: 11. The length of the CDR3 is 15 residues. Here the CDR3 reads CSATSSGRGKNTQYF. CDR3 nucleotide sequence: TGCAGTGCTACTAGCAGCGGGAGGGGGAAGAATACGCAGTATTTT.

The gene calls are TRBV4-3 and TRBJ1-6; D gene unclear. Germline V CDR1 and CDR2: LGHNA, YSLEER. CDR3 length: 16 residues. Trimming took off 0 bases at V and 0 bases at J, with 6 bases between the two ends. Here the CDR3 reads CASSQEESSYNSPLHF. CDR3 bases: TGCGCCAGCAGCCAAGAGGAGAGCTCCTATAATTCACCCCTCCACTTT.

In its sample, this clonotype was seen once. This may come from a read error, since a much larger clone is one base off. The chain carries TRBV29-1 and TRBJ2-1, with 12 bases that match TRBD2. The J call may be incorrect, as the DNA end agrees better with TRBJ2-7. This CDR3 comprises 19 residues. CDR1 SQVTM and CDR2 ANQGSEA come from the germline V gene. For the CDR3, the DNA is TGCAGCGCCGAACGGTCCCTAGCGGGAGGGCCTTTAATCCCCAATGAGCAGTACTTC. It codes for CSAERSLAGGPLIPNEQYF.

V is TRBV7-2 and J is TRBJ2-2; the D gene could be TRBD1 or TRBD2 (9 bases each). The CDR3 runs to 22 residues. Germline V gene data show CDR1 as SGHTA and CDR2 as FQGNSA. Trimming removed 5 bases from V and 5 bases from J, with 36 bases in between. The CDR3 region is CASSLRDRAKTREGRLTGELFF. For the CDR3, the DNA is TGTGCCAGCAGCCTCCGGGACAGGGCGAAGACGCGGGAGGGCCGGTTGACCGGGGAGCTGTTTTTT.